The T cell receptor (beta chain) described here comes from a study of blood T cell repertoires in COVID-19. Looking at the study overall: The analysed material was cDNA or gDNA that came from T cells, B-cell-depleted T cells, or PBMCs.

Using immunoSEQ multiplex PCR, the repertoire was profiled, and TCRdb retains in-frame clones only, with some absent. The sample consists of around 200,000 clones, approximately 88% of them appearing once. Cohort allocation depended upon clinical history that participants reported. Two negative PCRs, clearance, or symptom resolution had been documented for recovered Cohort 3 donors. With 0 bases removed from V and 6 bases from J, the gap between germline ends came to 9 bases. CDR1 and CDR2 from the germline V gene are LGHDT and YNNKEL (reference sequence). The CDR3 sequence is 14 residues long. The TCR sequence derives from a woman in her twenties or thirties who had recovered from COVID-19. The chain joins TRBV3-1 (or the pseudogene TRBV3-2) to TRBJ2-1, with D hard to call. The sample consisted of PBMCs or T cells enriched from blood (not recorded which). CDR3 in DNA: TGTGCCAGCAGCCAAGATGTGTTCGGCAATGAGCAGTTCTTC. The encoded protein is CASSQDVFGNEQFF.